The present TCR beta chain was sequenced within a study of blood T cell repertoires in COVID-19. From germline, CDR1 is LGHNA and CDR2 YSLEER. This CDR3 has 17 residues. V was shortened by 1 base and J by 3 bases, with 15 bases between the two germline ends. As handled by the study authors: Scientists estimated how many nucleated cells there were by amplifying reference gene primers. Measured with immunoSEQ multiplex PCR; TCRdb has only the in-frame clones, and not every one. That table gives V, J and clone size, and the DNA gave D and trimming. In the table there are roughly 150,000 clones, approximately 82% of which are singletons.

V is TRBV4-3 and J is TRBJ2-2; D is possibly TRBD2 (6 bases). The sequencing input was peripheral blood. This clonotype was obtained from a man between 65 and 79 years old who had recovered from COVID-19. The DNA of the CDR3 is TGCGCCAGCAGCCAAGGGATCGGGAGAGGGGACACCGGGGAGCTGTTTTTT. Amino acids: CASSQGIGRGDTGELFF.